What follows are 29 T cell receptor beta chains derived from one specimen sequenced in a study of blood T cells in healthy people across ages. Primers used in a second PCR of about 6 to 12 cycles were a sample-barcoded 5' primer and a J-beta primer mix. TCRdb recomputed calls from the 5' RACE reads with MiXCR, one row per CDR3 protein. Seen here are about 720,000 distinct CDR3 sequences, approximately 21% observed once, and the top ten hold roughly 22%. What was sequenced was blood. These receptors all come from a man between 65 and 85 years old in good health.

This clonotype was counted only a few times. V and J are TRBV20-1 and TRBJ2-1; no reliable D call. The better agreement between TRBJ2-5 and the DNA end casts doubt on the J call. There are 12 residues in the CDR3. Germline V gene data show CDR1 as DFQATT and CDR2 as SNEGSKA (reference sequence). The CDR3 sequence: CSASVSEETQYF. In DNA, the CDR3 is TGCAGTGCTAGCGTGTCTGAGGAGACCCAGTACTTC.

The V and J genes are TRBV25-1 and TRBJ2-3; 9 nucleotides match TRBD2. The CDR3 is made up of 17 amino acids. Trimming cost V 0 bases and J 5 bases; bases outside gene matches: 9. Looked up from germline, CDR1 is MGHDK and CDR2 is SYGVNS. Here the CDR3 DNA reads TGTGCCAGCAGTGAATATATGGGCGGGGGGGGTGGAGATACGCAGTATTTT. Protein sequence: CASSEYMGGGGGDTQYF.

The J gene is TRBJ2-7, the V gene TRBV12-3 or TRBV12-4; 13 positions agree with TRBD2. V lost 6 bases and J lost 4; bases outside the gene matches: 12. This CDR3 is 17 amino acids long. Here the CDR3 reads CASSFKQTSGGAYEQYF. The CDR3 DNA follows: TGTGCCAGCAGCTTCAAACAAACTAGCGGGGGGGCGTACGAGCAGTACTTC.

This clonotype was picked up a small number of times. The chain recombines TRBV24-1 with TRBJ1-5, with TRBD1 identical over 8 bases. V lost 3 bases, J lost 0 bases, and 3 bases stayed unmatched. From germline, CDR1 is KGHDR and CDR2 SFDVKD. The CDR3 is 16 residues long. CDR3: CATSDGTGGSNQPQHF. In DNA form, the CDR3 reads TGTGCCACCAGTGATGGAACAGGGGGTAGCAATCAGCCCCAGCATTTT.

This clonotype was observed a few times. This chain links TRBV20-1 with TRBJ2-3; 7 nucleotides agree with TRBD1. The V gene's germline CDR1 is DFQATT and CDR2 SNEGSKA (reference sequence). V shed 4 bases, J shed 5 bases, and the junction held 12 bases outside the gene matches. The length of the CDR3 is 15 residues. CDR3: CSAISPTPGGDTQYF. The CDR3 DNA is TGCAGTGCTATTTCCCCGACCCCAGGGGGAGATACGCAGTATTTT.

This rearrangement joins TRBV6-6 to TRBJ1-5; D gene ambiguous. Deletions cut 6 bases from V and 0 bases from J, with 9 bases between. CDR3 length: 14 amino acids. CDR1 is MNHNY, CDR2 SVGAGI, per germline (reference sequence). The CDR3 DNA reads TGTGCCAGCAGGCGTGACCTTAGCAATCAGCCCCAGCATTTT. Translating it yields CASRRDLSNQPQHF.

This clonotype was recorded a few times. The chain recombines TRBV10-3 with TRBJ2-3, with D tentatively TRBD2 (6 bases). The CDR3 loop spans 15 amino acids. Per germline, CDR1 ENHRY and CDR2 SYGVKD. Trimming took 10 bases from V and 2 from J, leaving 19 bases between them. DNA of the CDR3: TGTGCCACCTCCTGGGACTCACAGATCACAGATACGCAGTATTTT. It codes for CATSWDSQITDTQYF.

This sequence joins TRBV7-2 and TRBJ1-2, with no clear D. V dropped 1 base and J dropped 1 base, with 10 bases sitting between them. This CDR3 region has 15 residues. Per the germline V gene, CDR1 is SGHTA and CDR2 is FQGNSA. CDR3 region: CASSLGGQSNYGYTF. The CDR3, as DNA: TGTGCCAGCAGCTTAGGAGGCCAGAGTAACTATGGCTACACCTTC. Full variable domain (outside the CDR3, taken from reference TRBV7-2 and TRBJ1-2): GAGVSQSPSNKVTEKGKDVELRCDPISGHTALYWYRQSLGQGLEFLIYFQGNSAPDKSGLPSDRFSAERTGGSVSTLTIQRTQQEDSAVYLCASSLGGQSNYGYTFGSGTRLTVV.

The sample holds many counts of this clonotype. The chain joins TRBV28 to TRBJ2-5; D gene uncertain. The CDR3 is made up of 13 amino acids. Germline V gene lookup returns CDR1 MDHEN and CDR2 SYDVKM. Trimming removed 3 bases from V and 7 bases from J, with 12 bases in between. The CDR3 protein is CASSFDWVGTQYF. The CDR3 bases are TGTGCCAGCAGTTTCGACTGGGTTGGGACCCAGTACTTC.

This clonotype was seen a few times. V usage is TRBV5-1 and J usage is TRBJ2-5; 7 nucleotides agree with TRBD1. Germline trimming cut 4 bases from V and 4 bases from J; bases unmatched to any gene: 7. This CDR3 has 14 residues. Per the germline V gene, CDR1 is SGHRS and CDR2 is YFSETQ. Here the CDR3 reads CASSPRQGPETQYF. The CDR3 bases are TGCGCCAGCAGCCCAAGACAGGGCCCAGAGACCCAGTACTTC.

The rearrangement joins TRBV28 to TRBJ2-1; 7 bases line up with TRBD1. The closer fit of TRBJ2-5 to the DNA end suggests the J call may be wrong. The CDR3 spans 14 residues. Germline values: CDR1 MDHEN, CDR2 SYDVKM. The CDR3 nucleotides are TGTGCCAGCAGCACAGGGGCGTCCGGAGAGACCCAGTACTTC. Its translation is CASSTGASGETQYF.

V gene TRBV3-1 combines with J gene TRBJ2-7; TRBD2 aligns across 8 bases. CDR1 and CDR2 (germline): LGHDT, YNNKEL (reference sequence). CDR3 length: 15 amino acids. The J segment lost 3 bases and the V segment lost 4 bases, leaving 8 bases of the junction unmatched. In nucleotides, the CDR3 is TGTGCCAGCAGCCGAAGGACTAGCTACAACTACGAGCAGTACGTC. Protein: CASSRRTSYNYEQYV.

A few counts support this clonotype. The J gene is TRBJ1-2, the V gene TRBV4-3, with no clear D. Germline V gene sequence: CDR1 LGHNA, CDR2 YSLEER. Trimming removed 3 bases from V and 4 bases from J, with 15 bases in between. This CDR3 region has 15 residues. CDR3 protein: CASSHSPSGFYGYTF. CDR3 DNA: TGCGCCAGCAGCCACAGCCCCTCGGGCTTCTATGGCTACACCTTC.

The chain recombines TRBV7-9 with TRBJ2-1, with D possibly matching TRBD2 (6 bases). TRBJ2-7 explains the end of the DNA better; the J call may be wrong. Germline CDR1 reads SEHNR; CDR2 reads FQNEAQ (reference sequence). This CDR3 is 13 amino acids long. CDR3 region: CASSLSGGPEQYV. CDR3 DNA: TGTGCCAGCAGCTTAAGTGGAGGGCCCGAGCAGTACGTC.

This clonotype was recorded at least ten times. The CDR3 DNA is TGTGCCAGCAGCTACGGGACGGAGGGTGGCTACACCTTC. Translated: CASSYGTEGGYTF. The chain links TRBV12-3 or TRBV12-4 to TRBJ1-2; D may be TRBD1 (5 bases). This CDR3 contains 13 residues. The germline V and J ends were trimmed by 6 bases and 7 bases, with 15 bases remaining between them.

Concerning this clonotype itself: Germline and junction disagree at one end, which may indicate a read error. The chain carries TRBV12-3 or TRBV12-4 and TRBJ1-6; possible D gene TRBD1, 6 bases. The CDR3 contains 14 residues. The CDR3 DNA follows: TGTGTCAGCAGTTTTAGGGGGAACAATTCACCCCTCCACTTT. Its protein product is CVSSFRGNNSPLHF.

This clonotype came up a few times. The chain carries TRBV28 and TRBJ2-3, with D perhaps matching TRBD2 (6 bases). V dropped 7 bases and J dropped 2 bases, with 13 bases sitting between them. The CDR3 loop spans 14 amino acids. Germline loops: CDR1 MDHEN, CDR2 SYDVKM. CDR3 in amino acids: CASIVRGPTDTQYF. The CDR3 coding sequence is TGTGCCAGCATTGTGCGGGGTCCCACAGATACGCAGTATTTT.

V and J are TRBV12-3 or TRBV12-4 and TRBJ2-5; the D call may be TRBD1 or TRBD2 (5 bases each). With 2 bases removed from V and 0 bases from J, the gap between germline ends came to 7 bases. There are 14 residues in the CDR3. CDR3 amino acids: CASSLMGDQETQYF. Written as DNA, the CDR3 is TGTGCCAGCAGTTTAATGGGGGACCAAGAGACCCAGTACTTC.

This clonotype turned up a few times. This chain connects TRBV12-3 or TRBV12-4 to TRBJ2-7, with D perhaps matching TRBD2 (6 bases). The DNA matches TRBJ2-1 better at its end, which makes the J call doubtful. The CDR3 runs 15 residues. CDR3 DNA sequence: TGTGCCAGCAGCAAGGCTAGTGGGGGGTACAATGAGCAGTTCTTC. Translating it yields CASSKASGGYNEQFF.

There are a few counts of this clonotype. CDR3: CASSQTPSRIMNTEAFF. CDR3 nucleotides: TGTGCCAGCAGCCAAACCCCGAGTAGAATTATGAACACTGAAGCTTTCTTT. The chain carries TRBV3-1 and TRBJ1-1, with D hard to call. The CDR3 consists of 17 residues. Trimming removed 2 bases from V and 0 bases from J, with 16 bases in between. The germline CDR1 and CDR2 sequences are LGHDT and YNNKEL (reference sequence).

The V call is TRBV6-6, the J call TRBJ1-5; no clear D. This CDR3 region has 13 residues. Trimming stripped 0 bases from V and 5 bases from J, with 5 bases between. From germline, CDR1 is MNHNY and CDR2 SVGAGI (reference sequence). In DNA, the CDR3 is TGTGCCAGCAGTTACTCCCGGGATCAGCCCCAGCATTTT. It specifies CASSYSRDQPQHF.

The rearrangement joins TRBV27 to TRBJ2-7; D perhaps matches TRBD2 (5 bases). Germline CDR1 and CDR2: MNHEY and SMNVEV (reference sequence). V was trimmed by 3 bases and J by 6 bases, leaving 12 bases between them. CDR3 size: 13 residues. The CDR3 is CASSLAGGLEQYV. Here the CDR3 DNA reads TGTGCCAGCAGTTTGGCGGGCGGGCTCGAGCAGTACGTC.

V and J are TRBV28 and TRBJ1-1; D not resolved. Germline-derived CDR1 and CDR2 are MDHEN and SYDVKM. The V gene lost 5 bases and the J gene lost 9 bases, with 13 bases spanning the gap. The CDR3 is 12 amino acids. Here the CDR3 reads CASSPSFPKAFF. CDR3 bases: TGTGCCAGCAGTCCCTCCTTTCCGAAAGCTTTCTTT. The full variable domain, completed using reference TRBV28 and TRBJ1-1, is DVKVTQSSRYLVKRTGEKVFLECVQDMDHENMFWYRQDPGLGLRLIYFSYDVKMKEKGDIPEGYSVSREKKERFSLILESASTNQTSMYLCASSPSFPKAFFGQGTRLTVV.

The chain carries TRBV10-3 and TRBJ2-1; D tentatively reads TRBD1 or TRBD2 (6 bases each). The V end lost 8 bases, the J end lost 9 bases, and 11 bases lay between the germline ends. CDR3 length: 11 residues. CDR1 and CDR2 (germline): ENHRY, SYGVKD. The CDR3 nucleotides are TGTGCCATCTCGCGGGACACTGAGCAGTTCTTC. As protein: CAISRDTEQFF.

In this sample, this clonotype turned up a few times. The chain employs TRBV15 and TRBJ1-1; D not certain. The germline gives CDR1 LNHNV, CDR2 YYDKDF (reference sequence). Trimming left V 0 bases short and J 4 bases short, with 6 bases between. The CDR3 spans 13 residues. For the CDR3, the DNA is TGTGCCACCAGCAGAGATCGGGGCACTGAAGCTTTCTTT. Translated: CATSRDRGTEAFF.

V and J are TRBV6-2 or TRBV6-3 and TRBJ2-5, with 8 bases that match TRBD1. The ends lost 2 bases at V and 5 bases at J; junction bases unmatched: 7. From germline, CDR1 is MNHEY and CDR2 SVGEGT. The CDR3 loop spans 15 amino acids. The CDR3 nucleotides read TGTGCCAGCAGTTACCCGAGGACAGGGAAGGAGACCCAGTACTTC. This gives the protein CASSYPRTGKETQYF.

The J gene is TRBJ2-1, the V gene TRBV20-1, with 8 positions matching TRBD2. The germline V gene encodes CDR1 DFQATT and CDR2 SNEGSKA (reference sequence). CDR3 size: 15 residues. The ends lost 1 base at V and 8 bases at J; junction bases unmatched: 10. The CDR3 loop is CSARGGTSIRDEQFF. The CDR3 DNA sequence: TGCAGTGCTAGAGGGGGGACTAGTATACGGGATGAGCAGTTCTTC.

The chain has TRBV5-1 and TRBJ2-1; 9 nucleotides align to TRBD1. V trimming: 1 base; J trimming: 4 bases; junction bases outside the gene matches: 6. CDR3 size: 16 residues. Germline assignment: CDR1 SGHRS and CDR2 YFSETQ. The CDR3 protein is CASSLFGTGTYNEQFF. The CDR3 DNA reads as TGCGCCAGCAGCTTGTTTGGGACAGGGACTTACAATGAGCAGTTCTTC.

This clonotype was detected once. This chain links TRBV6-1 with TRBJ2-3; 7 bases line up with TRBD1. The CDR3 covers 15 residues. CDR1 MNHNS and CDR2 SASEGT come from the germline V gene. V shed 5 bases, J shed 1 base, and the junction held 6 bases outside the gene matches. The CDR3 region has the DNA TGTGCCAGCAGTCTCGGGACAGTGGGCACAGATACGCAGTATTTT. Residues: CASSLGTVGTDTQYF.